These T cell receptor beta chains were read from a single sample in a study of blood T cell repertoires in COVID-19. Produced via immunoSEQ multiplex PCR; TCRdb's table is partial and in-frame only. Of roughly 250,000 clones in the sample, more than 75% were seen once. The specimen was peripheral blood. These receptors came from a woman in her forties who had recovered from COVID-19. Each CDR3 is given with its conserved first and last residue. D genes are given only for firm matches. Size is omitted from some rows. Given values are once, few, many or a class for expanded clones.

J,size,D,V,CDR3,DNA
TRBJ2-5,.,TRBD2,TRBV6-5,CALGGTLVPQETQYF,TGTGCCCTGGGGGGGACTCTAGTCCCCCAGGAGACCCAGTACTTC
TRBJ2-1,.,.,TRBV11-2,CASSLEVRANEQFF,TGTGCCAGCAGCTTAGAAGTCAGGGCCAATGAGCAGTTCTTC
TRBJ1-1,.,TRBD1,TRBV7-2,CASPTGPGVNTEAFF,TGTGCCAGCCCGACAGGGCCCGGGGTGAACACTGAAGCTTTCTTT
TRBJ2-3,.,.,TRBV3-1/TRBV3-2,CASSRSRTDTQYF,TGTGCCAGCAGCCGGTCGCGGACAGATACGCAGTATTTT
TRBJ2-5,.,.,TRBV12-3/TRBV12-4,CASRGAGLETQYF,TGTGCCAGCAGGGGGGCAGGGTTGGAGACCCAGTACTTC
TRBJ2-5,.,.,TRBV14,CASSQDLDFRETQYF,TGTGCCAGCAGCCAAGATTTGGACTTCAGAGAGACCCAGTACTTC
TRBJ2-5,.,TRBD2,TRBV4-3,CASSQGGLAGGRETQYF,TGCGCCAGCAGCCAGGGGGGTCTAGCGGGAGGCCGTGAGACCCAGTACTTC
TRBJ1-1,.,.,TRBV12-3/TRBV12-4,CASSLGQTEAFF,TGTGCCAGCAGTTTAGGGCAGACTGAAGCTTTCTTT
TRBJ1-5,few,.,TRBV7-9,CASSLGGSGDQPQHF,TGTGCCAGCAGCTTAGGGGGCAGCGGGGATCAGCCCCAGCATTTT
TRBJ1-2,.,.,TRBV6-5,CASTLGQNYGYTF,TGTGCCAGCACCCTAGGACAGAACTATGGCTACACCTTC
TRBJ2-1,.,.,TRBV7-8,CASSLGPIRDEQFF,TGTGCCAGCAGCTTAGGTCCCATCCGCGATGAGCAGTTCTTC
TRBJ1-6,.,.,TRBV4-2,CASSQKLHGGAPVALHF,TGTGCCAGCAGCCAGAAACTTCACGGGGGGGCCCCCGTCGCCCTCCACTTT
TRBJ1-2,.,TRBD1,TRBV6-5,CASSYSAGQGGYTF,TGTGCCAGCAGTTACTCAGCCGGACAGGGGGGCTACACCTTC
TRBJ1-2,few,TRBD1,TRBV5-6,CASSSGGQGRPYGYTF,TGTGCCAGCAGCTCCGGGGGACAGGGCCGGCCCTATGGCTACACCTTC
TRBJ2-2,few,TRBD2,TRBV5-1,CASSTNGGTYTGELFF,TGCGCCAGCAGCACAAACGGGGGGACCTACACCGGGGAGCTGTTTTTT
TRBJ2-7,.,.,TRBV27,CASSPRGTYEQYF,TGTGCCAGCAGTCCCAGAGGGACCTACGAGCAGTACTTC
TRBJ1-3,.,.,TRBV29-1,CSVAAGAGNTIYF,TGCAGCGTCGCCGCGGGGGCTGGAAACACCATATATTTT
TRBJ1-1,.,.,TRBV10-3,CAISGLSGETEAFF,TGTGCCATCAGTGGACTATCCGGGGAGACTGAAGCTTTCTTT
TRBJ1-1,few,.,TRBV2,CASSRTAVNTEAFF,TGTGCCAGCAGCCGGACAGCCGTGAACACTGAAGCTTTCTTT
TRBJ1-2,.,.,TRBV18,CASSTTAQGGYTF,TGTGCCAGCTCCACGACAGCCCAGGGTGGCTACACCTTC
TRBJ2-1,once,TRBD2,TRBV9,CASSVGGRAPDNEQFF,TGTGCCAGCAGCGTTGGCGGGAGGGCCCCAGACAATGAGCAGTTCTTC
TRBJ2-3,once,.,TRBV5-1,CASSLAGQSPDTQYF,TGCGCCAGCAGCTTGGCCGGACAGTCCCCAGATACGCAGTATTTT
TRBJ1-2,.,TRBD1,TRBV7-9,CASSLAVTGSYTF,TGTGCCAGCAGCTTAGCTGTGACAGGGAGCTACACCTTC
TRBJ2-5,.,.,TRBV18,CASSPHPPGQVGGLKETQYF,TGTGCCAGCTCACCCCACCCACCAGGACAGGTGGGGGGATTAAAAGAGACCCAGTACTTC
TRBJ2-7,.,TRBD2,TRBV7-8,CASSLLAGVYEQYF,TGTGCCAGCAGCTTGCTAGCGGGAGTGTACGAGCAGTACTTC
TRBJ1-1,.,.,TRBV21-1,CASSWPRGGLPEAFF,TGTGCCAGCAGCTGGCCGAGGGGGGGACTGCCTGAAGCTTTCTTT
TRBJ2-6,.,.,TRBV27,CAAGASSGANVLTF,TGTGCCGCGGGGGCCTCCTCTGGGGCCAACGTCCTGACTTTC
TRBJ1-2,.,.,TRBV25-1,CASSETVGGAKSYGYTF,TGTGCCAGCAGTGAAACCGTCGGGGGGGCGAAGAGCTATGGCTACACCTTC
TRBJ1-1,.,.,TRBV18,CASHTLGTEAFF,TGTGCCAGCCACACTCTCGGGACTGAAGCTTTCTTT
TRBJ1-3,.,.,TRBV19,CASSIDGNSGNTIYF,TGTGCCAGTAGTATAGACGGGAACTCTGGAAACACCATATATTTT
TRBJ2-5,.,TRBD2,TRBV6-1,CASSVSGGRPQETQYF,TGTGCCAGCAGTGTCAGCGGGGGCAGACCTCAGGAGACCCAGTACTTC
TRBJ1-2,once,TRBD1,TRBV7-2,CASSLNPGQGDGYTF,TGTGCCAGCAGCCTTAACCCGGGACAGGGGGATGGCTACACCTTC
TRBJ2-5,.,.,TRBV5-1,CASSFPPVETQYF,TGCGCCAGCAGCTTCCCCCCCGTGGAGACCCAGTACTTC
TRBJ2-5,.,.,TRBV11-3,CASSPAQGLGETQYF,TGTGCCAGCAGCCCGGCCCAGGGTCTGGGGGAGACCCAGTACTTC
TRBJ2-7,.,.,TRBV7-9,CASSPPVSGGYEQYF,TGTGCCAGCAGCCCTCCGGTATCCGGAGGCTACGAGCAGTACTTC
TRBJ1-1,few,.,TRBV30,CAWAPAGRNTEAFF,TGTGCCTGGGCCCCGGCGGGGCGGAACACTGAAGCTTTCTTT
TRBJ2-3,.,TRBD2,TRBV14,CASSLRQAASGRDTQYF,TGTGCCAGCAGCCTCCGCCAGGCGGCTAGCGGGAGGGATACGCAGTATTTT
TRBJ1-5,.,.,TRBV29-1,CSVVAGNNQPQHF,TGCAGCGTTGTGGCAGGTAACAATCAGCCCCAGCATTTT
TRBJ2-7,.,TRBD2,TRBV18,CASSPSGRESYEQYF,TGTGCCAGCTCACCTAGCGGGAGGGAGTCCTACGAGCAGTACTTC
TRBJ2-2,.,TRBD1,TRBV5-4,CASTQGAPDTGELFF,TGTGCCAGCACCCAGGGGGCCCCTGACACCGGGGAGCTGTTTTTT
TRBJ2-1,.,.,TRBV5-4,CASSFTGREYNEQFF,TGTGCCAGCAGCTTTACCGGGAGAGAATACAATGAGCAGTTCTTC
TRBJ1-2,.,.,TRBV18,CASSPGLQGGYTF,TGTGCCAGCTCACCAGGTCTCCAGGGGGGCTACACCTTC
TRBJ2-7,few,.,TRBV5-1,CASSLAWESSYEQYF,TGCGCCAGCAGCTTGGCCTGGGAGAGCTCCTACGAGCAGTACTTC
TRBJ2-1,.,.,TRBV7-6,CASSLGSEQFF,TGTGCCAGCAGCTTGGGGAGTGAGCAGTTCTTC
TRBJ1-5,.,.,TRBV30,CAWSGQGGPQHF,TGTGCCTGGAGTGGGCAGGGCGGGCCCCAGCATTTT
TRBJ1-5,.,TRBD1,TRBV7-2,CASSPGTVTNQPQHF,TGTGCCAGCAGCCCCGGGACAGTCACCAATCAGCCCCAGCATTTT
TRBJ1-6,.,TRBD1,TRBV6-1,CASSEFGQDQTAPLHF,TGTGCCAGCAGCGAATTTGGACAGGACCAGACGGCACCCCTCCACTTT
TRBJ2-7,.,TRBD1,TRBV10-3,CAIRPDRSAYEQYF,TGTGCCATCAGACCGGACAGGTCGGCTTACGAGCAGTACTTC
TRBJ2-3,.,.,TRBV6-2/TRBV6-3,CASSRGGPTDTQYF,TGTGCCAGCAGTCGCGGGGGCCCCACAGATACGCAGTATTTT
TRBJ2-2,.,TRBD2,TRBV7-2,CASSLAPGLAAGELFF,TGTGCCAGCAGCTTAGCCCCCGGACTAGCGGCCGGGGAGCTGTTTTTT
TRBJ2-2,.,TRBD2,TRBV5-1,CASSPRTSSTGELFF,TGCGCCAGCAGCCCACGGACTAGTTCGACCGGGGAGCTGTTTTTT
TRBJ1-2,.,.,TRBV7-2,CASSLGGPMGYTF,TGTGCCAGCAGCTTAGGGGGCCCCATGGGCTACACCTTC
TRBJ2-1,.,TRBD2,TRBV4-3,CASSQDWAGASSYNEQFF,TGCGCCAGCAGCCAAGATTGGGCGGGAGCGAGCTCCTACAATGAGCAGTTCTTC
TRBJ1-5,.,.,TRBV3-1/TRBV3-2,CASSPVRGNQPQHF,TGTGCCAGCAGCCCAGTGAGGGGCAATCAGCCCCAGCATTTT
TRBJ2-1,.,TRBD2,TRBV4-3,CASSQDAASGGNNEQFF,TGCGCCAGCAGCCAAGATGCGGCTAGCGGGGGTAACAATGAGCAGTTCTTC
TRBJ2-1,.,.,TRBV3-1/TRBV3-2,CASSQGRVGEQFF,TGTGCCAGCAGCCAAGGACGGGTGGGTGAGCAGTTCTTC
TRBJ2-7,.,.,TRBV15,CATSRGSRVPYEQYF,TGTGCCACCAGCAGAGGTAGTCGGGTTCCCTACGAGCAGTACTTC
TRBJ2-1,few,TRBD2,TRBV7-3,CASSPLPGLGSNEQFF,TGTGCCAGCAGCCCCCTTCCGGGACTAGGCTCCAATGAGCAGTTCTTC
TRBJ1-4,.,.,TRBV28,CASSPRQGYRVREKLFF,TGTGCCAGCAGCCCCCGACAAGGCTACAGGGTTAGGGAAAAACTGTTTTTT